The next 7 T cell receptor beta chains were all read from a single sample in a study of CD8 T cells in ankylosing spondylitis. Findings of the study overall: Ankylosing spondylitis blood appeared to be characterized by a TCR beta motif of fewer than ten highly homologous variants.

Using its own MiXCR run on the 5' RACE reads, TCRdb lists one record per CDR3 protein. The top ten clones hold 14% to 15% of a sample with roughly 350,000 distinct CDR3 sequences, around 8% of them seen once. These TCRs are of unknown antigen specificity. The sequenced sample was blood, either unsorted or a sorted T cell fraction (not recorded which). These receptors all stem from a male donor with ankylosing spondylitis.

This clonotype has only a few counts. The chain uses TRBV20-1 and TRBJ2-7; 7 bases are shared with TRBD2. CDR1 is DFQATT, CDR2 SNEGSKA, per germline (reference sequence). The CDR3 runs to 15 residues. Germline trimming cut 6 bases from V and 1 base from J; bases unmatched to any gene: 12. This CDR3 reads CSAPNVREPSYEQYF. For the CDR3, the DNA is TGCAGTGCGCCGAACGTGCGGGAGCCGTCCTACGAGCAGTACTTC.

This clonotype was counted ten times or more. The CDR3 DNA reads as TGCAGCGTTGAAATAGCTAGCGGGAAGACCTACGAGCAGTACTTC. Amino acid sequence: CSVEIASGKTYEQYF. The gene calls are TRBV29-1 and TRBJ2-7; 9 bases map to TRBD2. The CDR3 covers 15 residues. Germline V lookup: CDR1 SQVTM, CDR2 ANQGSEA. Trimming took 2 bases from V and 2 from J; bases not matched to a gene: 7.

V gene TRBV20-1 combines with J gene TRBJ2-7; TRBD2 is a possible D gene (6 bases). CDR1 and CDR2 from the germline V gene are DFQATT and SNEGSKA (reference sequence). V was cut by 5 bases and J by 1 base, with 12 bases left in between. The CDR3 totals 13 residues. The chain's CDR3 is CSALGGGSYEQYF. In DNA, the CDR3 is TGCAGTGCTTTGGGGGGAGGTTCCTACGAGCAGTACTTC.

V usage is TRBV11-3 and J usage is TRBJ1-5, with a possible D match to TRBD1 (6 bases). Trimming removed 4 bases at V and 5 bases at J, with 9 bases between. From germline, CDR1 is SGHNT and CDR2 YENEEA. The CDR3 extends over 13 amino acids. This CDR3 is CASSSEGDQPQHF. The CDR3 DNA reads as TGTGCCAGCAGCTCGGAGGGGGATCAGCCCCAGCATTTT.

This clonotype was picked up many times. The J gene is TRBJ1-1, the V gene TRBV7-2, with D maybe TRBD1 (5 bases). From germline, CDR1 is SGHTA and CDR2 FQGNSA. V was shortened by 4 bases and J by 5 bases, with 14 bases between the two germline ends. This CDR3 is built from 14 residues. This chain's CDR3 is CASSSQGRRTEAFF. CDR3 sequence (DNA): TGTGCCAGCAGCTCCCAGGGTAGGAGGACTGAAGCTTTCTTT.

This clonotype was observed a few times. Because the CDR3 is missing its conserved closing phenylalanine or tryptophan, this is likely a read error. The chain is built from TRBV12-3 or TRBV12-4 and TRBJ2-7; 9 nucleotides line up with TRBD1. Trimming cost V 5 bases and J 6 bases; bases outside gene matches: 17. The CDR3 loop spans 17 amino acids. The CDR3 here is CASSLNTGTGRGGEQYC. The CDR3 DNA reads TGTGCCAGCAGTCTGAACACCGGGACAGGGCGTGGGGGCGAGCAGTACTGC.

This clonotype was counted a few times. CDR3 bases: TGTGCCAGCAGCTTGGGGGTAGCGGGAAACAACGAGCAGTACTTC. This gives the protein CASSLGVAGNNEQYF. V and J are TRBV5-5 and TRBJ2-7; 8 nucleotides agree with TRBD2. There are 15 residues in the CDR3. CDR1 is SGHKS, CDR2 YYEKEE, per germline (reference sequence). Losses at the gene ends were 0 bases for V and 5 bases for J; bases not matched to a gene: 7.